These 5 T cell receptor beta chains were sequenced from one sample in a study of identical twins. A single record per CDR3 protein comes from TCRdb applying MiXCR to the 5' RACE reads. The table has roughly 1.6 million distinct CDR3 sequences, roughly a third seen once. Material: cord blood. These TCRs come from a newborn girl in good health.

This rearrangement joins TRBV7-2 to TRBJ2-1; D might be TRBD2 (5 bases). CDR3 length equals 15 residues. Germline-derived CDR1 and CDR2 are SGHTA and FQGNSA. With 1 base removed from V and 9 bases from J, the gap between germline ends came to 16 bases. The CDR3 DNA sequence: TGTGCCAGCAGCTTAGAAGCGGCCCGCTTGGGTGAGCAGTTCTTC. Protein sequence: CASSLEAARLGEQFF.

This sequence joins TRBV10-3 and TRBJ2-2; 9 nucleotides align to TRBD2. The CDR3 runs to 13 residues. CDR1 and CDR2 (germline): ENHRY, SYGVKD. Trimming cost V 6 bases and J 6 bases; bases outside gene matches: 2. CDR3 DNA: TGTGCCATCAGGGGGACTAGCTCCGGGGAGCTGTTTTTT. Its translation is CAIRGTSSGELFF.

This clonotype was detected a few times. The CDR3 region is CASSDYGGAPYEQYF. In nucleotides, the CDR3 is TGTGCCAGCAGTGATTACGGGGGTGCCCCCTACGAGCAGTACTTC. This chain uses TRBV6-1 with TRBJ2-7; a possible D gene is TRBD2 (6 bases). Germline CDR1 reads MNHNS; CDR2 reads SASEGT. The CDR3 spans 15 residues. The V end lost 3 bases, the J end lost 2 bases, and 14 bases lay between the germline ends.

The chain joins TRBV27 to TRBJ2-1, with TRBD1 matching over 7 bases. Unmatched junction bases numbered 13, after V lost 8 bases and J lost 9 bases. CDR1 and CDR2 (germline): MNHEY, SMNVEV (reference sequence). This CDR3 is built from 14 residues. CDR3 residues: CASARTGVNTEQFF. CDR3 bases: TGTGCCAGCGCTCGAACAGGGGTGAACACTGAGCAGTTCTTC.

The chain has TRBV29-1 and TRBJ2-1; D is undetermined. V lost 4 bases and J 5 bases, leaving 9 bases between the germline ends. Germline CDR1 SQVTM, CDR2 ANQGSEA. CDR3 length equals 12 residues. The CDR3 DNA reads as TGCAGCGTTGTTTTGGCTAACAATGAGCAGTTCTTC. This gives the protein CSVVLANNEQFF.